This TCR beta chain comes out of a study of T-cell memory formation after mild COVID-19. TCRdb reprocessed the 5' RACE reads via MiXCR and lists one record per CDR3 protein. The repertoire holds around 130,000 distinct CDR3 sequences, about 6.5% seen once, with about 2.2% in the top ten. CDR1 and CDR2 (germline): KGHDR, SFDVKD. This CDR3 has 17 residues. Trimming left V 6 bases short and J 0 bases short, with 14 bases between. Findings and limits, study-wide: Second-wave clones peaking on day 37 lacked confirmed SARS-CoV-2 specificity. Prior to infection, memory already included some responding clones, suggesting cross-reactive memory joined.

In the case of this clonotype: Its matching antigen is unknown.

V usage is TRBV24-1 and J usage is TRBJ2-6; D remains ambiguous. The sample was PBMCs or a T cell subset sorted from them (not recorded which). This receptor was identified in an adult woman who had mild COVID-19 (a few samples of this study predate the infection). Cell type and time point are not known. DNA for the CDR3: TGTGCCACCAGTTCAACCCCGCACAACTCTGGGGCCAACGTCCTGACTTTC. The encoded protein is CATSSTPHNSGANVLTF.